Described below is a single T cell receptor (beta chain) sequence and its context. Its target is unknown. V shed 3 bases and J shed 4 bases, with 10 bases lying between them. The CDR3 runs 13 residues. Germline V lookup: CDR1 SGHNT, CDR2 YYREEE (reference sequence). With 60 Vbeta and 13 Jbeta primers, the PCR was carried out. TCRdb keeps only in-frame clones here, not all; method: immunoSEQ multiplex PCR. Here the sample table reports approximately 120,000 clones. The entry originates in a study of cytomegalovirus exposure and HLA in healthy donors. Points from the study as a whole: The authors excluded some V segments, including TRBV6-2 and TRBV6-3, as indistinguishable.

Sequences were obtained from PBMCs. V gene TRBV5-4 combines with J gene TRBJ1-2; a possible D gene is TRBD1 (5 bases). The receptor's source is a woman aged 60-75 years in good health and CMV-seronegative. The CDR3 is CASSSGTTYGYTF. DNA for the CDR3: TGTGCCAGCAGCTCCGGGACTACCTATGGCTACACCTTC.